Following are 10 T cell receptor beta chains from one sample sequenced in a study of blood T cells in healthy people across ages. A second about 7 to 12 cycle PCR used barcoded and J-beta primers. Each CDR3 protein is one row after TCRdb ran MiXCR on the 5' RACE reads. This sample has 700,000 to 950,000 distinct CDR3 sequences, with about 42% found just once. Sequencing used blood. All receptors derive from a woman between 55 and 75 years old in good health.

This chain connects TRBV5-1 to TRBJ1-1, with a possible D match to TRBD1 (6 bases). Germline lookup yields CDR1 SGHRS and CDR2 YFSETQ. The CDR3 contains 13 residues. Trimming stripped 3 bases from V and 4 bases from J, with 10 bases between. CDR3 in DNA: TGCGCCAGCAGCTACGGACAGACCACTGAAGCTTTCTTT. Residues: CASSYGQTTEAFF. The full variable domain, with the rest looked up from reference TRBV5-1 and TRBJ1-1, is KAGVTQTPRYLIKTRGQQVTLSCSPISGHRSVSWYQQTPGQGLQFLFEYFSETQRNKGNFPGRFSGRQFSNSRSEMNVSTLELGDSALYLCASSYGQTTEAFFGQGTRLTVV.

On this clonotype: Given a much more abundant clone one base away, this may be a read error. This sequence joins TRBV9 and TRBJ2-7; the D is unclear. TRBJ2-5 explains the end of the DNA better; the J call may be wrong. The CDR3 totals 14 residues. CDR1 SGDLS and CDR2 YYNGEE come from the germline V gene. CDR3 nucleotides: TGTGCCAGCAGCGTAGGGACGGTCCAAGGGACCCAGTACTTC. Amino acid sequence: CASSVGTVQGTQYF.

This clonotype was detected a few times. The chain recombines TRBV2 with TRBJ1-2, with D perhaps TRBD1 (6 bases). CDR1 SNHLY and CDR2 FYNNEI come from the germline V gene. The V and J ends lost 6 bases and 0 bases respectively, with 14 bases between them. The CDR3 contains 15 residues. The CDR3 nucleotides read TGTGCCAGCAGCCAATTCGGACAGTCTAACTATGGCTACACCTTC. It specifies CASSQFGQSNYGYTF.

This chain uses TRBV20-1 with TRBJ1-1; the D is unclear. The germline V gene has CDR1 DFQATT and CDR2 SNEGSKA (reference sequence). V lost 7 bases and J 5 bases, leaving 17 bases between the germline ends. This CDR3 comprises 13 residues. The DNA of the CDR3 is TGCAGTGATAGGAGGGAAGGAGGAACTGAAGCTTTCTTT. Translation: CSDRREGGTEAFF.

This clonotype was found a few times. The chain uses TRBV11-3 and TRBJ2-1, with 11 nucleotides matching TRBD2. The CDR3 extends over 15 amino acids. CDR1 is SGHNT and CDR2 is YENEEA in the germline V gene. Trimming at V came to 0 bases and at J to 6 bases, leaving 1 base not matched to a gene. DNA for the CDR3: TGTGCCAGCAGCTTAGATAGCGGGAGGGCCAATGAGCAGTTCTTC. Protein product: CASSLDSGRANEQFF.

This clonotype was detected only a few times. The chain has TRBV7-9 and TRBJ2-3, with 7 bases that match TRBD1. The CDR3 has 14 amino acids. Germline assignment: CDR1 SEHNR and CDR2 FQNEAQ (reference sequence). V lost 3 bases and J lost 4; bases outside the gene matches: 4. The CDR3: CASSFSGQADTQYF. The CDR3 bases are TGTGCCAGCAGCTTTTCAGGACAGGCAGATACGCAGTATTTT.

CDR3 DNA sequence: TGTGCCAGCAGTTTAGTGCTAGCGGGACCCAGCACAGATACGCAGTATTTT. This translates into CASSLVLAGPSTDTQYF. J is TRBJ2-3 and V is TRBV12-3 or TRBV12-4; TRBD2 matches 9 bases. This CDR3 has 17 residues. The trim removed 1 base at V and 0 bases at J, leaving 5 bases unmatched.

This rearrangement joins TRBV30 to TRBJ1-1; no definite D call. The CDR3 contains 17 residues. Germline V CDR1 and CDR2: GTSNPN, SVGIG (reference sequence). V lost 1 base and J 1 base, leaving 19 bases between the germline ends. CDR3: CAWSARALGLENTEAFF. As DNA, the CDR3 is TGTGCCTGGAGTGCCCGGGCCCTCGGGCTGGAGAACACTGAAGCTTTCTTT.

The rearrangement joins TRBV12-3 or TRBV12-4 to TRBJ1-5; possible D gene TRBD1, 6 bases. There are 14 residues in the CDR3. Trimming took 2 bases from V and 5 from J, leaving 10 bases between them. CDR3 loop: CASSLLRGDQPQHF. In DNA form, the CDR3 reads TGTGCCAGCAGTTTACTCAGGGGTGATCAGCCCCAGCATTTT.

The chain combines TRBV27 with TRBJ2-5; the D gene could be TRBD1 or TRBD2 (5 bases each). Germline loops: CDR1 MNHEY, CDR2 SMNVEV (reference sequence). V lost 6 bases to trimming and J lost 4 bases, with 18 bases between them. There are 15 residues in the CDR3. The CDR3 region is CASSFIGTPGETQYF. Written as DNA, the CDR3 is TGTGCCAGCAGCTTCATCGGGACCCCGGGAGAGACCCAGTACTTC.